These T cell receptor beta chains were read from a single sample in a study of CD8+ T cells in alopecia areata. Only in-frame clones appear in the TCRdb table, and some are missing; sequencing was by immunoSEQ multiplex PCR. The sample includes hundreds of thousands of clones, 58% of them seen just once. The sequencing used CD4+ T cells sorted from blood, collected at week 24, from a patient treated with tofacitinib. The receptors originated from a human donor with alopecia areata. Both conserved end residues are part of each CDR3. Fields, in order: V gene, J gene, clone size, D gene, CDR3 DNA, CDR3 protein. A D gene is named only where the DNA matches it firmly. Clone size appears in some rows only: once, few, many, or a class for an expanded clone.

V: TRBV30; J: TRBJ2-5; size: .; D: .; DNA: TGTGCCTGGAGTAATAGGGCCCAAGAGACCCAGTACTTC; CDR3: CAWSNRAQETQYF
V: TRBV6-5; J: TRBJ2-2; size: .; D: TRBD1; DNA: TGTGCCAGCAGTGGGACAGGGGGCCACACCGGGGAGCTGTTTTTT; CDR3: CASSGTGGHTGELFF
V: TRBV5-1; J: TRBJ2-1; size: few; D: .; DNA: TGCGCCAGCAGCTTGGGGCAGGGGCTCAATGAGCAGTTCTTC; CDR3: CASSLGQGLNEQFF
V: TRBV18; J: TRBJ2-5; size: .; D: TRBD2; DNA: TGTGCCAGCTCACCAATTCTAGCGGAAGAGACCCAGTACTTC; CDR3: CASSPILAEETQYF
V: TRBV11-3; J: TRBJ2-1; size: .; D: .; DNA: TGTGCCAGCAGCCCGGACAGATACAATGAGCAGTTCTTC; CDR3: CASSPDRYNEQFF
V: TRBV5-1; J: TRBJ2-6; size: .; D: .; DNA: TGCGCCAGCAGCTTGGATTGGTCAGGGGCCAACGTCCTGACTTTC; CDR3: CASSLDWSGANVLTF
V: TRBV30; J: TRBJ1-5; size: .; D: .; DNA: TGTGCCTGGAGTCTAGGGCCCCGAGGGGGGCGAAGAAATCAGCCCCAGCATTTT; CDR3: CAWSLGPRGGRRNQPQHF
V: TRBV4-1; J: TRBJ1-3; size: few; D: TRBD1; DNA: TGCGCCAGCAGCTACCAGGGGGGCTCTGGAAACACCATATATTTT; CDR3: CASSYQGGSGNTIYF
V: TRBV7-2; J: TRBJ2-5; size: .; D: TRBD2; DNA: TGTGCCAGCAGCTTAGTATTAAGGGAGGGAGAGACCCAGTACTTC; CDR3: CASSLVLREGETQYF
V: TRBV2; J: TRBJ1-4; size: .; D: TRBD1; DNA: TGTGCCAGCAGCAGGGACAGGGATCGGGAAAAACTGTTTTTT; CDR3: CASSRDRDREKLFF
V: TRBV28; J: TRBJ1-1; size: .; D: TRBD1; DNA: TGTGCCAGCAGTCCCGGGGACAGAGACACTGAAGCTTTCTTT; CDR3: CASSPGDRDTEAFF
V: TRBV9; J: TRBJ1-6; size: few; D: .; DNA: TGTGCCAGCAGCAAGGCCGGGCCCTCACCCCTCCACTTT; CDR3: CASSKAGPSPLHF
V: TRBV18; J: TRBJ2-5; size: .; D: .; DNA: TGTGCCAGCTCACTTACTACGACAGTATCCAAGACCCAGTACTTC; CDR3: CASSLTTTVSKTQYF